Each of the 17 T cell receptor beta chains below was sequenced from the same sample in a study of cytomegalovirus exposure and HLA in healthy donors (dated by TCRdb to the late 2010s). To prepare the library, the immunoSEQ multiplex PCR assay was applied. A mixture of 60 forward primers for TCR Vbeta segments and 13 reverse primers for TCR Jbeta segments was used in the multiplex PCR. TCRdb stores this immuneACCESS table with in-frame sequences only. Part of the clones is absent; in the studies checked, under half of the shortfall reflects unresolved V genes, and no reason is known for the rest. This sample gives roughly 100,000 clones in total; more than 65% of them show up just once. Clones ranked in the top ten supply around 8.8% of the sample. The specimen was PBMCs. These TCRs come from a middle-aged man in good health and CMV-seropositive.

The CDR3 nucleotides read TGTGCCAGCAGCTTGGGTCCGGCGGGGGGGCCGAAGGGGACCCAGTACTTC. It encodes CASSLGPAGGPKGTQYF. The rearrangement joins TRBV11-2 to TRBJ2-5; 9 nucleotides align to TRBD2. V lost 3 bases and J lost 7; bases outside the gene matches: 15. CDR3 length: 17 residues. Germline V CDR1 and CDR2: SGHAT, FQNNGV. The whole variable domain, filled in from reference TRBV11-2 and TRBJ2-5, reads EAGVAQSPRYKIIEKRQSVAFWCNPISGHATLYWYQQILGQGPKLLIQFQNNGVVDDSQLPKDRFSAERLKGVDSTLKIQPAKLEDSAVYLCASSLGPAGGPKGTQYFGPGTRLLVL.

A single count supports this clone. This rearrangement joins TRBV11-3 to TRBJ1-1, with D perhaps TRBD1 (6 bases). The CDR3 consists of 11 residues. Trimming left V 7 bases short and J 11 bases short, with 14 bases between. Germline CDR1 is SGHNT and CDR2 is YENEEA. This chain's CDR3 is CASTSQGRAFF. The DNA for the CDR3 is TGTGCCAGCACCTCACAGGGTAGGGCTTTCTTT.

The CDR3 sequence is CSAMRARDREYF. CDR3 nucleotides: TGCAGCGCCATGAGGGCCCGGGACAGGGAATATTTT. This sequence joins TRBV29-1 and TRBJ1-3; 9 positions match TRBD1. V was clipped by 7 bases and J by 15 bases; unmatched bases: 13. This CDR3 spans 12 amino acids. In germline, CDR1 is SQVTM, CDR2 ANQGSEA. The full variable domain, in which reference TRBV29-1 and TRBJ1-3 provide the parts outside the CDR3, is SAVISQKPSRDICQRGTSLTIQCQVDSQVTMMFWYRQQPGQSLTLIATANQGSEATYESGFVIDKFPISRPNLTFSTLTVSNMSPEDSSIYLCSAMRARDREYFGEGSWLTVV.

The chain recombines TRBV18 with TRBJ1-5; 8 nucleotides agree with TRBD1. The CDR3 has 15 residues. J was trimmed by 3 bases and V by 3 bases; bases with no gene match: 4. Germline CDR1 KGHSH, CDR2 LQKENI. As DNA, the CDR3 is TGTGCCAGCTCACCGGGACAGGCCCCCAATCAGCCCCAGCATTTT. Translating gives CASSPGQAPNQPQHF. Looking up the rest from reference TRBV18 and TRBJ1-5 gives the full variable domain: NAGVMQNPRHLVRRRGQEARLRCSPMKGHSHVYWYRQLPEEGLKFMVYLQKENIIDESGMPKERFSAEFPKEGPSILRIQQVVRGDSAAYFCASSPGQAPNQPQHFGDGTRLSIL.

The chain recombines TRBV27 with TRBJ1-4; weak D call: TRBD1 (6 bases). Trimming removed 6 bases from V and 0 bases from J, with 14 bases in between. CDR3 length: 16 residues. CDR1 is MNHEY, CDR2 SMNVEV, per germline (reference sequence). CDR3 DNA sequence: TGTGCCAGCAGACCCAGGGGAGTTGCAACTAATGAAAAACTGTTTTTT. This encodes CASRPRGVATNEKLFF.

In this sample, this clone turned up a few times. The rearrangement links TRBV2 to TRBJ1-1, with 9 bases lining up with TRBD1. Looked up from germline, CDR1 is SNHLY and CDR2 is FYNNEI. This CDR3 is 15 amino acids long. Trimming removed 3 bases from V and 5 bases from J; junction bases left unmatched: 7. As DNA, the CDR3 is TGTGCCAGCAGTGAGGCGGACAGGGGTGGAACTGAAGCTTTCTTT. Its translation is CASSEADRGGTEAFF.

Comment on this clone: Different DNA sequences within this sample yield the same CDR3. The chain uses TRBV9 and TRBJ2-1, with D uncertain. The length of the CDR3 is 15 residues. The germline V and J ends were trimmed by 0 bases and 0 bases, with 7 bases remaining between them. Germline values: CDR1 SGDLS, CDR2 YYNGEE. The CDR3 nucleotides are TGTGCCAGCAGCGTAGCGGGTGACTCCTACAATGAGCAGTTCTTC. It specifies CASSVAGDSYNEQFF.

V gene TRBV5-4 combines with J gene TRBJ2-1; 7 nucleotides match TRBD2. Germline-derived CDR1 and CDR2 are SGHNT and YYREEE (reference sequence). CDR3 length equals 16 residues. Germline trimming cut 0 bases from V and 2 bases from J; bases unmatched to any gene: 5. Here the CDR3 DNA reads TGTGCCAGCAGCTTGGCAGGCGGGAGTCCCTACAATGAGCAGTTCTTC. As protein: CASSLAGGSPYNEQFF.

The V gene is TRBV4-1, the J gene TRBJ1-5; a weak D match, TRBD1 (5 bases). The germline V gene encodes CDR1 MGHRA and CDR2 YSYEKL. V was cut by 0 bases and J by 8 bases, with 17 bases left in between. CDR3 size: 16 residues. CDR3 sequence (DNA): TGCGCCAGCAGCCAAGATACAGGCGGGGCTACGGAGCCCCAGCATTTT. It specifies CASSQDTGGATEPQHF.

The chain employs TRBV6-4 and TRBJ2-3, with TRBD2 identical over 8 bases. The V and J ends lost 0 bases and 2 bases, in that order; junction bases with no gene match: 1. The CDR3 runs to 15 residues. Germline lookup yields CDR1 MRHNA and CDR2 SNTAGT. The CDR3 sequence: CASSDSSGNTDTQYF. CDR3 nucleotide sequence: TGTGCCAGCAGTGACTCTAGCGGGAACACAGATACGCAGTATTTT.

This chain links TRBV4-3 with TRBJ2-3, with 7 bases matching TRBD2. CDR1 is LGHNA and CDR2 is YSLEER in the germline V gene. The CDR3 sequence is 14 residues long. The V gene end was trimmed by 4 bases and the J gene end by 2 bases; junction bases not matched to a gene: 3. CDR3: CASSPSGNTDTQYF. The DNA of the CDR3 is TGCGCCAGCAGCCCTAGCGGTAACACAGATACGCAGTATTTT.

The genes are TRBV28 and TRBJ1-1; no firm D call. Germline V gene sequence: CDR1 MDHEN, CDR2 SYDVKM. This CDR3 has 15 residues. Trimming took 7 bases from V and 1 from J, leaving 16 bases between them. The chain's CDR3 is CASTPAGRRNTEAFF. The CDR3 coding sequence is TGTGCCAGCACCCCGGCGGGGAGGAGGAACACTGAAGCTTTCTTT.

The chain recombines TRBV5-8 with TRBJ1-4; TRBD1 matches at 8 bases. Per the germline V gene, CDR1 is SGHTS and CDR2 is YDEGEE. This CDR3 spans 14 amino acids. J gave up 4 bases and V 4 bases, and 3 bases lay outside the gene matches. CDR3 sequence: CASSKTGDNEKLFF. The CDR3 DNA is TGTGCCAGCAGCAAGACAGGGGATAATGAAAAACTGTTTTTT. The complete variable domain, with remaining parts taken from reference TRBV5-8 and TRBJ1-4, reads EAGVTQSPTHLIKTRGQQATLRCSPISGHTSVYWYQQALGLGLQFLLWYDEGEERNRGNFPPRFSGRQFPNYSSELNVNALELEDSALYLCASSKTGDNEKLFFGSGTQLSVL.

The chain is built from TRBV7-2 and TRBJ2-7; D is possibly TRBD2 (6 bases). The V gene lost 3 bases and the J gene lost 1 base, with 16 bases spanning the gap. There are 16 residues in the CDR3. The germline V gene encodes CDR1 SGHTA and CDR2 FQGNSA. Here the CDR3 DNA reads TGTGCCAGCAGCTTTGTTTCGACGGGGGTTTCCTACGAGCAGTACTTC. Translated, it gives CASSFVSTGVSYEQYF.

This CDR3 reads CASSPEASGRALQREQYF. CDR3 DNA sequence: TGTGCCAGCAGCCCAGAGGCTAGCGGGAGGGCCCTTCAACGCGAGCAGTACTTC. The chain links TRBV4-2 to TRBJ2-5; TRBD2 matches 12 bases. The end of the DNA aligns better with TRBJ2-7, so the J call may be wrong. This CDR3 contains 18 residues. Germline CDR1 and CDR2: LGHNA and YNFKEQ.

The V gene is TRBV7-3, the J gene TRBJ2-3; D perhaps matches TRBD1 (6 bases). Trimming left V 5 bases short and J 2 bases short, with 17 bases between. Germline loops: CDR1 SGHTA, CDR2 FQGTGA. The CDR3 length is 16 residues. The CDR3 bases are TGTGCCAGCAGCCCCGAACAGGGTTTCCCCACAGATACGCAGTATTTT. It specifies CASSPEQGFPTDTQYF. Combining the CDR3 with reference TRBV7-3 and TRBJ2-3 gives the whole variable domain GAGVSQTPSNKVTEKGKYVELRCDPISGHTALYWYRQSLGQGPEFLIYFQGTGAADDSGLPNDRFFAVRPEGSVSTLKIQRTERGDSAVYLCASSPEQGFPTDTQYFGPGTRLTVL.

The chain links TRBV5-1 to TRBJ2-5; possibly TRBD2 for D (6 bases). V was pared by 0 bases and J by 2 bases, with 8 bases between. The CDR3 length is 14 residues. The germline gives CDR1 SGHRS, CDR2 YFSETQ. The CDR3 region has the DNA TGCGCCAGCAGCTTGGCGGGAGTTCAAGAGACCCAGTACTTC. Encoded protein: CASSLAGVQETQYF.